This T cell receptor (beta chain) was recovered during a study of T-cell reconstitution after alpha-beta-depleted transplantation in children. Study results and limitations: TCRbeta diversity was high at day 60 in some patients (a result of surviving recipient T cells and thymic progenitors). Reportedly, roughly two months post-transplant, alpha-beta T cells arose from several hundred expanded graft clones. Newly produced T cells mostly provided counts and TCRbeta diversity after one year, as hyperexpanded clones declined.

This CDR3 has 17 residues. Germline V gene lookup returns CDR1 SGDLS and CDR2 YYNGEE. V gave up 1 base and J gave up 2 bases; unmatched junction bases: 5. Unique molecular identifiers were incorporated during preparation of the TCRbeta library. MiXCR, run by TCRdb on the PCR reads, gives a single entry per CDR3 protein. The top ten clones hold approximately 28% of a sample with roughly 420,000 distinct CDR3 sequences, roughly 15% of them seen once. As for this clonotype: Its specificity is not known.

The sequences come from PBMCs, mostly from graft donor cells, collected 360 days after TCRalphabeta/CD19-depleted stem cell transplant. The TCR originated in a boy in the first two years of life who had a stem cell transplant for Wiskott-Aldrich syndrome, so the T cells may come from the graft donor. The rearrangement uses TRBV9 and TRBJ2-2; TRBD2 matches 10 bases. In DNA, the CDR3 is TGTGCCAGCAGCGTACCGTTAGCGGGAGGTAACACCGGGGAGCTGTTTTTT. Amino acids: CASSVPLAGGNTGELFF. The whole variable domain, remainder taken from reference TRBV9 and TRBJ2-2, is DSGVTQTPKHLITATGQRVTLRCSPRSGDLSVYWYQQSLDQGLQFLIQYYNGEERAKGNILERFSAQQFPDLHSELNLSSLELGDSALYFCASSVPLAGGNTGELFFGEGSRLTVL.